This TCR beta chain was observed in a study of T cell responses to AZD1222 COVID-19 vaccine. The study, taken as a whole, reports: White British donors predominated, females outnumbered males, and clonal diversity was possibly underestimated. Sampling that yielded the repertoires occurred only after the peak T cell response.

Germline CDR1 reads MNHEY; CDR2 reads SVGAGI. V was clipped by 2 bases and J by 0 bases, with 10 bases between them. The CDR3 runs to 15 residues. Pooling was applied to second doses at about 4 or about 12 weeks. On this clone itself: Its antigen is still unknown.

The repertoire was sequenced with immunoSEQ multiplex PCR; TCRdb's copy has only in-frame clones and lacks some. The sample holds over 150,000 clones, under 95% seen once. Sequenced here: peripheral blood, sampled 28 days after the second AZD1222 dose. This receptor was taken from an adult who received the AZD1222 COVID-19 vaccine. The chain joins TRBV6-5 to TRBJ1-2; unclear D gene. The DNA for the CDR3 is TGTGCCAGCAGTTACGGAACGAGAACTAACTATGGCTACACCTTC. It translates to CASSYGTRTNYGYTF.